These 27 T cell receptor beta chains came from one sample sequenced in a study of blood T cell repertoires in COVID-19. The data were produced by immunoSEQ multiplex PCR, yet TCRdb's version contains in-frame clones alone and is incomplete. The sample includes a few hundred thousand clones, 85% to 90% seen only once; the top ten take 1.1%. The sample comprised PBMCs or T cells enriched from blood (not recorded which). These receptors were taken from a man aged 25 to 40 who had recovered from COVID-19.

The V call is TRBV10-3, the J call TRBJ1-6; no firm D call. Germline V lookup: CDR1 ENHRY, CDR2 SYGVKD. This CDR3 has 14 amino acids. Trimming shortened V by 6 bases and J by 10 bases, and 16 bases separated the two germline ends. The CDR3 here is CAISPGILESPLHF. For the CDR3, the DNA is TGTGCCATCAGCCCCGGGATCCTCGAGTCACCCCTCCACTTT.

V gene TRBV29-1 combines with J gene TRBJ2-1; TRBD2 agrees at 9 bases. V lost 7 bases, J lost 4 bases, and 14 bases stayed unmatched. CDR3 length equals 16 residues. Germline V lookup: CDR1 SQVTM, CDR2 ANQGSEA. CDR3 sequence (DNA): TGCAGCGGGGGACTAGCTCAAATAGCGGTTTACAATGAGCAGTTCTTC. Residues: CSGGLAQIAVYNEQFF.

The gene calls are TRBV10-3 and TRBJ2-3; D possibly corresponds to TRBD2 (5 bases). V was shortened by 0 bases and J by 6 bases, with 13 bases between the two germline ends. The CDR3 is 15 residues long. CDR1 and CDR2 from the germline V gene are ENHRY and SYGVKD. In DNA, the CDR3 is TGTGCCATCAGTGAGTCGAACGGGGTGATGGATACGCAGTATTTT. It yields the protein CAISESNGVMDTQYF.

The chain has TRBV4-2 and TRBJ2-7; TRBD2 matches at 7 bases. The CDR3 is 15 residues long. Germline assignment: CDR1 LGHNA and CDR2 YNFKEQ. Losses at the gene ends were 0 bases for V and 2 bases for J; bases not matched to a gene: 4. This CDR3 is CASSQDAAGTYEQYF. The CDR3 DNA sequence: TGTGCCAGCAGCCAAGACGCAGCGGGAACCTACGAGCAGTACTTC.

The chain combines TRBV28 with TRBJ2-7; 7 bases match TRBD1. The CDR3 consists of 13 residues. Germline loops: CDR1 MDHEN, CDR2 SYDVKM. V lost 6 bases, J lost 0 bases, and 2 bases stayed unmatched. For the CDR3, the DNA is TGTGCCAGCAGGGGGACAGCCTCCTACGAGCAGTACTTC. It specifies CASRGTASYEQYF.

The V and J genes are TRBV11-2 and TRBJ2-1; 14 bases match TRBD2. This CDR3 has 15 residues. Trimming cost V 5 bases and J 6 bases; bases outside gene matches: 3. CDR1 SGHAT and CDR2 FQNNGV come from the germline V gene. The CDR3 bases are TGTGCCAGCAGCCTGGGACTAGCGGGAGTCAATGAGCAGTTCTTC. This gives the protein CASSLGLAGVNEQFF.

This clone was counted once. DNA of the CDR3: TGTGCCAGTGCAGCGGGACGGGTCTACAATGAGCAGTTCTTC. The encoded protein is CASAAGRVYNEQFF. V usage is TRBV19 and J usage is TRBJ2-1, with TRBD2 matching over 7 bases. V was pared by 8 bases and J by 3 bases, with 7 bases of the junction left unmatched. CDR3 size: 14 residues. Germline V CDR1 and CDR2: LNHDA, SQIVND (reference sequence).

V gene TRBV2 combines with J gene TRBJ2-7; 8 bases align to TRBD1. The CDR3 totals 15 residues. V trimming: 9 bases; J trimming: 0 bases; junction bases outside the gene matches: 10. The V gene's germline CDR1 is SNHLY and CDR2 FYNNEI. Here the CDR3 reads CARGGPDRGSYEQYF. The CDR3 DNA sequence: TGTGCCAGGGGAGGTCCCGACAGGGGCTCCTACGAGCAGTACTTC.

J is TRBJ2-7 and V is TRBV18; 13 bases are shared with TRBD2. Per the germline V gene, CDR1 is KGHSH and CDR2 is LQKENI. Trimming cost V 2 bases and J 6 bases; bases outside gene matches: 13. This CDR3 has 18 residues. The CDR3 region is CASSPDGGLAGEGPEQYF. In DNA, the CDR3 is TGTGCCAGCTCACCAGACGGCGGACTAGCGGGAGAAGGACCCGAGCAGTACTTC.

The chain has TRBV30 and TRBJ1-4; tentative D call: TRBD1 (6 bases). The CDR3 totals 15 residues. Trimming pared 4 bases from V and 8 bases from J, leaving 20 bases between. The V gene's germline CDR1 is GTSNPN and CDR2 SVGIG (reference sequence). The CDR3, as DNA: TGTGCCTGGACCAACCCACCGGACAGAGGGGAAAAACTGTTTTTT. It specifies CAWTNPPDRGEKLFF.

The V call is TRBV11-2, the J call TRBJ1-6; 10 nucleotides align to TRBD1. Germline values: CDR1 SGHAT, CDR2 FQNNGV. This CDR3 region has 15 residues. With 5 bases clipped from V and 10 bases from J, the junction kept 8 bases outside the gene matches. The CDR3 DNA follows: TGTGCCAGCAGCCCGGGACAGGGGCTATGGTCACCCCTCCACTTT. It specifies CASSPGQGLWSPLHF.

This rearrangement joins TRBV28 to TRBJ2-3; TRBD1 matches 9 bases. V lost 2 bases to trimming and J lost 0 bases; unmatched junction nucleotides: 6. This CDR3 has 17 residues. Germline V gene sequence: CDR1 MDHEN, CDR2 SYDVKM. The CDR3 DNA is TGTGCCAGCAGTTTAGCGCCCGGGACAGGGAGCACAGATACGCAGTATTTT. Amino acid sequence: CASSLAPGTGSTDTQYF.

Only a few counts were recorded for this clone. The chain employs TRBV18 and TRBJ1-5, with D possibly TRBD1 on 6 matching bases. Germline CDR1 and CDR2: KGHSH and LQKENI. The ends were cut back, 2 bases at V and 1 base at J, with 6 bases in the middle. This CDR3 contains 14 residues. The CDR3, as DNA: TGTGCCAGCTCACCAGACAGGAGCAATCAGCCCCAGCATTTT. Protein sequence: CASSPDRSNQPQHF.

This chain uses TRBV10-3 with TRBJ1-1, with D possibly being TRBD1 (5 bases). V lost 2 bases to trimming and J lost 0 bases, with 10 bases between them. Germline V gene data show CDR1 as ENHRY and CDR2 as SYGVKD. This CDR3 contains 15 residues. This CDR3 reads CAISEPKGLNTEAFF. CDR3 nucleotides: TGTGCCATCAGTGAGCCCAAGGGGTTGAACACTGAAGCTTTCTTT.

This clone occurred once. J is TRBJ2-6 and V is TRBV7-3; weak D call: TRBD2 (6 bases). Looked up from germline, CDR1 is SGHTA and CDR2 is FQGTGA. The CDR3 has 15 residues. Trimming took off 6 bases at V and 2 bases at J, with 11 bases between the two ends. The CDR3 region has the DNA TGTGCCAGCAGGTTCGGGGGTACTGGGGCCAACGTCCTGACTTTC. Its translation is CASRFGGTGANVLTF. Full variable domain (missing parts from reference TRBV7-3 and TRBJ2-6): GAGVSQTPSNKVTEKGKYVELRCDPISGHTALYWYRQSLGQGPEFLIYFQGTGAADDSGLPNDRFFAVRPEGSVSTLKIQRTERGDSAVYLCASRFGGTGANVLTFGAGSRLTVL.

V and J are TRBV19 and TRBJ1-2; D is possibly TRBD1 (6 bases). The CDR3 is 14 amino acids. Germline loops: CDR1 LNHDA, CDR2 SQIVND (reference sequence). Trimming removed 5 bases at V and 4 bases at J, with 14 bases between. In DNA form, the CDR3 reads TGTGCCAGTAGTCCCGAGACAGGCCCCTATGGCTACACCTTC. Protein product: CASSPETGPYGYTF.

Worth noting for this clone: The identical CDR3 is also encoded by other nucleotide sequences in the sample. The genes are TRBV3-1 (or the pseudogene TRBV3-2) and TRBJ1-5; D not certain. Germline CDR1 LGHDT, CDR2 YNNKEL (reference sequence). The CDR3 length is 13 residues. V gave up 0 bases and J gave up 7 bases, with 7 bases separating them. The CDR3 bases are TGTGCCAGCAGCCAAGATCCGGTCCAGCCCCAGCATTTT. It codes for CASSQDPVQPQHF.

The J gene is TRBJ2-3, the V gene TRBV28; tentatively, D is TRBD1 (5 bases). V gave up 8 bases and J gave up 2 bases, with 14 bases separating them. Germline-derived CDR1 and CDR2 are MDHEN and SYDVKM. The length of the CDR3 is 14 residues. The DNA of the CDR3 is TGTGCCAGCCCCCCTGGGGCAGTCACAGATACGCAGTATTTT. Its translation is CASPPGAVTDTQYF.

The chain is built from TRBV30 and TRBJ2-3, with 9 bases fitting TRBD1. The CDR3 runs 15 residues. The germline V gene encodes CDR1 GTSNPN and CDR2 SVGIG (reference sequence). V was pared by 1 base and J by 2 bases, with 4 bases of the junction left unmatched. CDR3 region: CAWSAGTGLTDTQYF. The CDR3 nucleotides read TGTGCCTGGAGTGCCGGGACAGGGCTCACAGATACGCAGTATTTT.

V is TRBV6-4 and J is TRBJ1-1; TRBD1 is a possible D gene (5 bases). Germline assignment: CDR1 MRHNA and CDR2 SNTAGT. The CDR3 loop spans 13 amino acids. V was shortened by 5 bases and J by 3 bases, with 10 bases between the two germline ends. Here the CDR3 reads CASSTTAHTEAFF. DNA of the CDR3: TGTGCCAGCAGTACGACAGCTCACACTGAAGCTTTCTTT.

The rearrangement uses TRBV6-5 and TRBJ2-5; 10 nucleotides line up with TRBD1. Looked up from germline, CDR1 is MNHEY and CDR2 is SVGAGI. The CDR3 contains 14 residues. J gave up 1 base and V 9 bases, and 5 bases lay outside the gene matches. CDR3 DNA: TGTGCCAGTAGGACAGGGGGTTCCCAAGAGACCCAGTACTTC. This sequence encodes CASRTGGSQETQYF.

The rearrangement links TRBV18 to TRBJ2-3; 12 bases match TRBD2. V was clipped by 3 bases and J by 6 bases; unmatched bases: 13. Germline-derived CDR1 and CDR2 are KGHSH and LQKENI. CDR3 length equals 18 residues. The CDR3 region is CASSPYSLTSGSGDTQYF. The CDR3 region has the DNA TGTGCCAGCTCACCGTACTCGCTGACTAGCGGGAGTGGGGATACGCAGTATTTT.

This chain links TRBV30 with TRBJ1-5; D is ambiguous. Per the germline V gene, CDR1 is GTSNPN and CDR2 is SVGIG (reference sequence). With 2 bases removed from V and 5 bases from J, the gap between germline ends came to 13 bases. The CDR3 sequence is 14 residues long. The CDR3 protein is CAWSFGPGYQPQHF. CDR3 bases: TGTGCCTGGAGTTTCGGTCCAGGTTATCAGCCCCAGCATTTT.

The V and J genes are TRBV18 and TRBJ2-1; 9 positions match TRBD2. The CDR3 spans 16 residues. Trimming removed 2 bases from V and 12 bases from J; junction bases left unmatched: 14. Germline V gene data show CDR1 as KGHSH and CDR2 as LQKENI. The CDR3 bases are TGTGCCAGCTCACCATGGGATTCGCTAGCGGGAACGGCGCAGTTCTTC. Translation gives CASSPWDSLAGTAQFF.

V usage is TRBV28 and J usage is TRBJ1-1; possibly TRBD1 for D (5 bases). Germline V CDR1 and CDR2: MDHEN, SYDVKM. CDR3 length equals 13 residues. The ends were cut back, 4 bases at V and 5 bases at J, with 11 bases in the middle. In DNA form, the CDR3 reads TGTGCCAGCAGTTCACAGGTGTGGACTGAAGCTTTCTTT. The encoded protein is CASSSQVWTEAFF.

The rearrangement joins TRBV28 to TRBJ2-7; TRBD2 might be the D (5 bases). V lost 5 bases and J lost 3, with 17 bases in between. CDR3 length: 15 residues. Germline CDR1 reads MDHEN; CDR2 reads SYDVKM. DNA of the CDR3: TGTGCCAGCAGTCGCCCCCCGGGGTCGGGCTACGAGCAGTACTTC. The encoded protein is CASSRPPGSGYEQYF.

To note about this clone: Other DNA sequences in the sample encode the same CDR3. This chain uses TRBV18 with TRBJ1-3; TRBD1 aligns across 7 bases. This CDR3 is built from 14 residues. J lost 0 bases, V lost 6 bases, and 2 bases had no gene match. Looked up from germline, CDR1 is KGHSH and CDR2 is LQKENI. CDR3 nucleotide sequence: TGTGCCAGCTCTCGGGACAGCTCTGGAAACACCATATATTTT. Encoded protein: CASSRDSSGNTIYF.